The source of this T cell receptor beta chain is a study of blood T cell repertoires in COVID-19. This CDR3 region has 15 residues. Germline-derived CDR1 and CDR2 are MNHNY and SVGAGI (reference sequence). V lost 6 bases and J 3 bases, leaving 17 bases between the germline ends. Authors' methods: Reference gene primer amplification gave estimated nucleated cell counts. Here immunoSEQ multiplex PCR was the method, and the copy in TCRdb shows in-frame clones only, minus some. The V and J calls and the clone size are those of that table, but D and trimming were determined from the DNA. This table holds roughly 150,000 clones, 80% to 90% found once.

This clonotype originated in a woman in her 40s with acute or convalescent COVID-19. The sequenced sample consisted of peripheral blood. The chain carries TRBV6-6 and TRBJ1-1; TRBD1 is a possible D gene (6 bases). The CDR3 loop reads CASSTRGRTDTEAFF. The DNA of the CDR3 is TGTGCCAGCAGCACCAGGGGACGGACAGACACTGAAGCTTTCTTT.